This T cell receptor beta chain appears in the sequencing data of a study of blood T cell repertoires in COVID-19. On the study more broadly: PBMCs, B-cell-depleted T cells, or T cells were the source of the cDNA or gDNA that made up the material.

Per the study methods: By means of reference gene primer amplification, nucleated cell counts were estimated. Produced via immunoSEQ multiplex PCR; TCRdb's table is partial and in-frame only. V and J calls plus clone size are reproduced from that table; the DNA served to infer D and trimming. Found here are fewer than 350,000 clones, roughly nine tenths of them singletons; the top ten hold approximately 12%. This CDR3 comprises 11 residues. Germline CDR1 is DFQATT and CDR2 is SNEGSKA (reference sequence). This clone was recorded only once. This receptor was identified in a woman under 40 with COVID-19, enrolled during active disease. The gene calls are TRBV20-1 and TRBJ2-7; the match to TRBD2 covers 7 bases. The specimen was peripheral blood. In DNA, the CDR3 is TGCAGGAGGAGCGGGGACTACGAGCAGTACTTC. Translated: CRRSGDYEQYF.